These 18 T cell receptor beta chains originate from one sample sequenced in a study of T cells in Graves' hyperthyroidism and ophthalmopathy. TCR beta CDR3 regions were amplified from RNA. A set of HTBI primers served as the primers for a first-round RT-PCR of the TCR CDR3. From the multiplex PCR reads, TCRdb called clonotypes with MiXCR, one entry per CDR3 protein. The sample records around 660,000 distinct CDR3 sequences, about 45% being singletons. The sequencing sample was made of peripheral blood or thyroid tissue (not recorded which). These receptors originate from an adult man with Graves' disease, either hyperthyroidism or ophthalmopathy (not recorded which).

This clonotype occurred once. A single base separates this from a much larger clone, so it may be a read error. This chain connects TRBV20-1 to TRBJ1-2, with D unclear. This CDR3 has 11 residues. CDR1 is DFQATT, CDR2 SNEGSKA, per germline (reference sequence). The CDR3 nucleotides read TGCAGTGCTCCGTACCTTGAGGGCTGCACCTTC. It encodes CSAPYLEGCTF.

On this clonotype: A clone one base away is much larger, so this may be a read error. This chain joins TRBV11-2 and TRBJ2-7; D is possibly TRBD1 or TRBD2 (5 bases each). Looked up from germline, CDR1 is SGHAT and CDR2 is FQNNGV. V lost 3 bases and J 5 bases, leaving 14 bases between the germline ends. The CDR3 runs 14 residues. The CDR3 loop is CASSFGTADDEQYF. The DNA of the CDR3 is TGTGCCAGCAGCTTTGGGACGGCCGACGACGAGCAGTACTTC.

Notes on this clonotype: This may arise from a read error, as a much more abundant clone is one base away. The CDR3 loop reads CASNQQGNYGYTF. DNA of the CDR3: TGTGCCAGCAACCAACAGGGGAACTATGGCTACACCTTC. V usage is TRBV11-2 and J usage is TRBJ1-2; 7 positions agree with TRBD1. The CDR3 contains 13 residues. Trimming took 7 bases from V and 2 from J; bases not matched to a gene: 4. The germline gives CDR1 SGHAT, CDR2 FQNNGV.

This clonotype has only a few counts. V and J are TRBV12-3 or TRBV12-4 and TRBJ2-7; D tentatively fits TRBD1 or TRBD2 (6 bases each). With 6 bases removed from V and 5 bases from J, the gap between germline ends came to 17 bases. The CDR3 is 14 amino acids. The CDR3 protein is CASRPGGGHDEQYF. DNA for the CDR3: TGTGCCAGCAGACCAGGAGGGGGACACGACGAGCAGTACTTC.

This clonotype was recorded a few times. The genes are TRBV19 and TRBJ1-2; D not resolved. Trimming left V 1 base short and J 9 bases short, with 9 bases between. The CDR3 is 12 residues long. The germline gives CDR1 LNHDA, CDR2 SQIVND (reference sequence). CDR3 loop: CASSIGAGSYTF. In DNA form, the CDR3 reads TGTGCCAGTAGTATAGGGGCAGGAAGCTACACCTTC.

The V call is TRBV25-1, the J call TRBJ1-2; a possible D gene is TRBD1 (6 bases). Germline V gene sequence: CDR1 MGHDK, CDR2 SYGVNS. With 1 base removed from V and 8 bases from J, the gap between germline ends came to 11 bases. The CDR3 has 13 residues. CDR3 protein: CASSESRGSGYTF. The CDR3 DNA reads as TGTGCCAGCAGTGAATCGAGGGGGTCAGGCTACACCTTC.

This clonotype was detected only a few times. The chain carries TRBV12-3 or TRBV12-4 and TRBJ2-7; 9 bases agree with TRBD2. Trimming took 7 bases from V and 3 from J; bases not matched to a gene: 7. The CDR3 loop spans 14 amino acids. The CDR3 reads CASTAISGSYEQYF. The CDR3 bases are TGTGCCAGCACCGCAATTAGCGGGAGCTACGAGCAGTACTTC.

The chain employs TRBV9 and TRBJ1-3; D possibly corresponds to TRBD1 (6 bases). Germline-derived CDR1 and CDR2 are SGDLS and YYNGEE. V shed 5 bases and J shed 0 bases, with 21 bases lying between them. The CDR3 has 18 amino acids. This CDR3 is CASSPHVWDKSSGNTIYF. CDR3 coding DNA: TGTGCCAGCAGTCCCCACGTTTGGGACAAGAGCTCTGGAAACACCATATATTTT.

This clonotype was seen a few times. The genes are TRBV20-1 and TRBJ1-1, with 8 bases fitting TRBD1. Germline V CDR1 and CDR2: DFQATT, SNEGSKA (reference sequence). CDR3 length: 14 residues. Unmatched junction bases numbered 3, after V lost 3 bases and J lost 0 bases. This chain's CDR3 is CSARQGQVNTEAFF. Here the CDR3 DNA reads TGCAGTGCTAGGCAGGGACAGGTGAACACTGAAGCTTTCTTT.

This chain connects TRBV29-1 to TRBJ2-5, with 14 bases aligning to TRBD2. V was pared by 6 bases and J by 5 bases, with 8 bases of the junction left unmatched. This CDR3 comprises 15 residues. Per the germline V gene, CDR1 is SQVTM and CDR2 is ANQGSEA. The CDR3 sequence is CSVAGTSGSTETQYF. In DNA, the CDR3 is TGCAGCGTAGCCGGGACTAGCGGGAGTACGGAGACCCAGTACTTC.

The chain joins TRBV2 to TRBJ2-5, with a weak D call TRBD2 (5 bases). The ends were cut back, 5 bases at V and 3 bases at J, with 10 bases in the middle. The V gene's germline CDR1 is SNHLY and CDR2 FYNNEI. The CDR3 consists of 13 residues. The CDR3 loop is CASSQPEEETQYF. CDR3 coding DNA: TGTGCCAGCAGTCAACCGGAGGAAGAGACCCAGTACTTC.

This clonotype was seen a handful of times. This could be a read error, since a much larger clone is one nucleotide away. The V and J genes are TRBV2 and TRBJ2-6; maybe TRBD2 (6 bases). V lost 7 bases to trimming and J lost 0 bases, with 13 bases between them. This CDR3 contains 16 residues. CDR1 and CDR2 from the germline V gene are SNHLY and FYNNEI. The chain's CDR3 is CASNLGGLSGANVLTF. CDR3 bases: TGTGCCAGCAATCTGGGGGGACTCTCTGGGGCCAACGTCCTGACTTTC. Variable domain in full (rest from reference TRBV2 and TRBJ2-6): EPEVTQTPSHQVTQMGQEVILRCVPISNHLYFYWYRQILGQKVEFLVSFYNNEISEKSEIFDDQFSVERPDGSNFTLKIRSTKLEDSAMYFCASNLGGLSGANVLTFGAGSRLTVL.

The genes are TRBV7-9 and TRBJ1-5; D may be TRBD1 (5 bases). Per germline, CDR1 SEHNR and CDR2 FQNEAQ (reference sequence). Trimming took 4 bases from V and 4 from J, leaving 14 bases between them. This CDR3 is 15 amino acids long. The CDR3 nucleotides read TGTGCCAGCAGCTCGGGCGGGGCGGTAAATCAGCCCCAGCATTTT. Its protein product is CASSSGGAVNQPQHF.

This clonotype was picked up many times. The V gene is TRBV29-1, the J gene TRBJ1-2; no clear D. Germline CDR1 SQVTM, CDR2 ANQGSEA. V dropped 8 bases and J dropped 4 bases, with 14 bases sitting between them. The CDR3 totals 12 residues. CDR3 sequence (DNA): TGCAGCACGTGGATATGGGCCTATGGCTACACCTTC. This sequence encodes CSTWIWAYGYTF. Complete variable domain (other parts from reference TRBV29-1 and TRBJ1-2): SAVISQKPSRDICQRGTSLTIQCQVDSQVTMMFWYRQQPGQSLTLIATANQGSEATYESGFVIDKFPISRPNLTFSTLTVSNMSPEDSSIYLCSTWIWAYGYTFGSGTRLTVV.

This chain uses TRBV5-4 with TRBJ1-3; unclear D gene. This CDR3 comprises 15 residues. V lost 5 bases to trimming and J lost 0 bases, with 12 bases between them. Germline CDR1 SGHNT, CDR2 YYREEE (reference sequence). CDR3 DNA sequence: TGTGCCAGCAGTCGTTGGGCTACCTCTGGAAACACCATATATTTT. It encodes CASSRWATSGNTIYF.

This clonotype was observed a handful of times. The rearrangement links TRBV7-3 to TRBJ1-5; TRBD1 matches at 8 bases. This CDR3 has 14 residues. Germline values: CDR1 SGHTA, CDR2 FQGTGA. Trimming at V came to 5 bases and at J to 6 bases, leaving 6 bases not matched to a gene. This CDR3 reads CASSQAGGGQPQHF. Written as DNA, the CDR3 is TGTGCCAGCAGCCAAGCAGGGGGCGGTCAGCCCCAGCATTTT.

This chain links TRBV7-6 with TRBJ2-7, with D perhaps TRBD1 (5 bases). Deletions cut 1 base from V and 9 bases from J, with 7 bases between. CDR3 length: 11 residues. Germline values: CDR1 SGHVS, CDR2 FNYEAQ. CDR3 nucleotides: TGTGCCAGCAGCTTAGTAGACAGGCAGTACTTC. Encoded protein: CASSLVDRQYF.

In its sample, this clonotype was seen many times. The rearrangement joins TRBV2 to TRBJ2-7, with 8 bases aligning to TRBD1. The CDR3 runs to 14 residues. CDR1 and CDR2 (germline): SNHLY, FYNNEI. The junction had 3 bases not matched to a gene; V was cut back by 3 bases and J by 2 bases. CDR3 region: CASSEDRDTYEQYF. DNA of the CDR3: TGTGCCAGCAGTGAGGACAGGGATACCTACGAGCAGTACTTC.